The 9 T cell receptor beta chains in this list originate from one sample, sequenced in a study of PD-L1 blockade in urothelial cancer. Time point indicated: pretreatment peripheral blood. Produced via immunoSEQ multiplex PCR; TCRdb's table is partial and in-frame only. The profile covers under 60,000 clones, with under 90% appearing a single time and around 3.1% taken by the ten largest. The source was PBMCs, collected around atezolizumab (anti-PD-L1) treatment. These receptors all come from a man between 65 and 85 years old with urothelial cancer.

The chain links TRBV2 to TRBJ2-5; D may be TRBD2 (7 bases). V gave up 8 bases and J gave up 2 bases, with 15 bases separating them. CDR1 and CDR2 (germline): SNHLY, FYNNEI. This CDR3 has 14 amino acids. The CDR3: CASQVGGGQETQYF. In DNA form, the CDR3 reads TGTGCCAGCCAAGTAGGGGGGGGACAAGAGACCCAGTACTTC. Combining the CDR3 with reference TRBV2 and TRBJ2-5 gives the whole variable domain EPEVTQTPSHQVTQMGQEVILRCVPISNHLYFYWYRQILGQKVEFLVSFYNNEISEKSEIFDDQFSVERPDGSNFTLKIRSTKLEDSAMYFCASQVGGGQETQYFGPGTRLLVL.

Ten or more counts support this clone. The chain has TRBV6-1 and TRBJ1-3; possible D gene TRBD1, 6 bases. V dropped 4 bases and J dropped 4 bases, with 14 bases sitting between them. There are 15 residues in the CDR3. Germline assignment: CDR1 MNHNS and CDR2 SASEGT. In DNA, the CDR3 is TGTGCCAGCAGTGCTGGAACAGGGCTAGGAAACACCATATATTTT. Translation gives CASSAGTGLGNTIYF.

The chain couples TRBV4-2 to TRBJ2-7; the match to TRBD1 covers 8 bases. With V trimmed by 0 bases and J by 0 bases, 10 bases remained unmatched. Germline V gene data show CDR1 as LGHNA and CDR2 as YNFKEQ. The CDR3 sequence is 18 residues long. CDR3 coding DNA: TGTGCCAGCAGCCAAGATCTTCCCAGGGGGCACGTCTCCTACGAGCAGTACTTC. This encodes CASSQDLPRGHVSYEQYF.

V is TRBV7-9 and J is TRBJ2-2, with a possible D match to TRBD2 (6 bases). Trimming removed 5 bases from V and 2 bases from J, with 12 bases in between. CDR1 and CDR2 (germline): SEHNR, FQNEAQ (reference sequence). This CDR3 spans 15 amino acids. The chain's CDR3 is CASSLEGYNTGELFF. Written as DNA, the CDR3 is TGTGCCAGCAGCCTGGAGGGTTACAACACCGGGGAGCTGTTTTTT.

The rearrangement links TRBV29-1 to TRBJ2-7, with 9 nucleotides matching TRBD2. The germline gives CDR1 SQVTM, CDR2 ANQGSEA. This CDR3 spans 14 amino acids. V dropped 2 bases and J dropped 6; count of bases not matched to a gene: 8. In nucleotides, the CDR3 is TGCAGCGTTGAATATAGCGGGAGCTTTCGCGAGCAGTACTTC. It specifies CSVEYSGSFREQYF.

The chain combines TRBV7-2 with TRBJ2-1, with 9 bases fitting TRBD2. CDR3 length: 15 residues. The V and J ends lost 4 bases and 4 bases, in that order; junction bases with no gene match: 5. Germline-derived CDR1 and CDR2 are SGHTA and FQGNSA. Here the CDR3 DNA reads TGTGCCAGCAGCTCAACTAGCGGGCCGTACAATGAGCAGTTCTTC. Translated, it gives CASSSTSGPYNEQFF.

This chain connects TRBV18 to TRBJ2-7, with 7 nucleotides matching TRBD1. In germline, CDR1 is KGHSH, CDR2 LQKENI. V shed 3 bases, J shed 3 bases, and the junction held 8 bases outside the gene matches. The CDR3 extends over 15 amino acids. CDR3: CASSPRQGDLYEQYF. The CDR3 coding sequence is TGTGCCAGCTCACCTCGGCAGGGGGATCTCTACGAGCAGTACTTC.

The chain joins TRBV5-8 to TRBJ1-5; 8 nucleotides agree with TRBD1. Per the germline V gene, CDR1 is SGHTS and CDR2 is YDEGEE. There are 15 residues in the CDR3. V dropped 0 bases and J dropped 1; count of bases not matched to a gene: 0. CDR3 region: CASSLAGGSNQPQHF. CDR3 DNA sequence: TGTGCCAGCAGCTTGGCAGGGGGCAGCAATCAGCCCCAGCATTTT.

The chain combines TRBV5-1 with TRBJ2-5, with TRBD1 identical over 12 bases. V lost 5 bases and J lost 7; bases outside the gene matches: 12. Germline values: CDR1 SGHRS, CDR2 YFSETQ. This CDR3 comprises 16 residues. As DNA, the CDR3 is TGCGCCAGCAGTCCCAAGGGGACAGGGGGCGACGGGACCCAGTACTTC. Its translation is CASSPKGTGGDGTQYF.